The 5 T cell receptor beta chains below were found in one sample sequenced in a study of regulatory T cells in long-lasting Graves disease. TCR beta libraries were built with iRepertoire HTBI primers and Arm-PCR of CDR3 regions. Each CDR3 protein gets one entry after TCRdb re-called the multiplex PCR reads with MiXCR. The sample holds about 620,000 distinct CDR3 sequences, about 15% seen once. Time point in this sample: newly diagnosed GD, antithyroid drugs for less than 3 months. RNA isolated from PBMCs was used to make the TCR library. This sample was shared with a second study, whose subject was T cells in Graves' hyperthyroidism and ophthalmopathy.

The sequences come from peripheral blood mononuclear cells (PBMCs), collected at new diagnosis, from a patient treated with antithyroid drugs. The receptors were sampled from a woman in her twenties or thirties with Graves disease.

In its sample, this clonotype was seen many times. The chain recombines TRBV20-1 with TRBJ1-5; weak D call: TRBD1 (6 bases). Trimming cost V 6 bases and J 4 bases, with 19 bases left between them. Germline V CDR1 and CDR2: DFQATT, SNEGSKA (reference sequence). The CDR3 contains 15 residues. The CDR3 loop is CSAATGRHQNQPQHF. The DNA of the CDR3 is TGCAGTGCGGCCACAGGGAGGCACCAGAATCAGCCCCAGCATTTT.

This clonotype has only a few counts. This chain links TRBV20-1 with TRBJ1-5, with D possibly being TRBD1 (5 bases). From germline, CDR1 is DFQATT and CDR2 SNEGSKA (reference sequence). V dropped 6 bases and J dropped 0 bases, with 15 bases sitting between them. The CDR3 has 15 amino acids. The CDR3 DNA reads as TGCAGTGCCCAGAAGGGGACTGATAGCAATCAGCCCCAGCATTTT. It encodes CSAQKGTDSNQPQHF.

In this sample, this clonotype turned up many times. The chain employs TRBV5-1 and TRBJ1-6; 7 nucleotides line up with TRBD1. This CDR3 spans 13 amino acids. Germline V gene lookup returns CDR1 SGHRS and CDR2 YFSETQ. V lost 7 bases, J lost 7 bases, and 5 bases stayed unmatched. The CDR3 bases are TGCGCCAGCGCTACAGGGGACAATTCACCCCTCCACTTT. This gives the protein CASATGDNSPLHF.

The chain recombines TRBV4-2 with TRBJ1-4; D gene ambiguous. The V gene's germline CDR1 is LGHNA and CDR2 YNFKEQ. V gave up 6 bases and J gave up 3 bases, with 17 bases separating them. The CDR3 loop spans 16 amino acids. The CDR3 coding sequence is TGTGCCAGCAGGCCCTCGTGGGGAACTGCTAATGAAAAACTGTTTTTT. Translation gives CASRPSWGTANEKLFF.

This clonotype was counted ten times or more. This rearrangement joins TRBV14 to TRBJ1-2; weak D call: TRBD1 (6 bases). From germline, CDR1 is SGHDN and CDR2 FVKESK. The CDR3 extends over 17 amino acids. The V gene lost 1 base and the J gene lost 0 bases, with 15 bases spanning the gap. The CDR3 sequence is CASSQVGAEGANYGYTF. The CDR3 DNA sequence: TGTGCCAGCAGCCAAGTGGGGGCTGAAGGAGCTAACTATGGCTACACCTTC.